The rows below give T cell receptor beta chains drawn from one sample of a study of beta chain features in type 1 diabetes. Method: immunoSEQ multiplex PCR; TCRdb's copy keeps in-frame clones and lacks some. Here the sample spans roughly 260,000 clones, roughly 20% being singletons. The source material was naive CD4+ T cells from blood. These receptors were obtained from a woman between 35 and 50 years old with type 1 diabetes. Both conserved end residues are part of each CDR3. D genes are given only for firm matches. Some rows have no size entry. The others give once, few or many, or a class for an expanded clone.

V	J	size	D	CDR3	DNA
TRBV11-1	TRBJ2-3	NA	NA	CASSLAPRDTQYF	TGTGCCAGCAGCTTAGCGCCGAGAGATACGCAGTATTTT
TRBV11-3	TRBJ2-5	NA	TRBD2	CASSFSGGETQYF	TGTGCCAGCAGCTTTAGCGGGGGGGAGACCCAGTACTTC
TRBV7-9	TRBJ2-7	few	NA	CASSPLRGTQAYEQYF	TGTGCCAGCAGCCCCCTCCGGGGGACGCAGGCCTACGAGCAGTACTTC
TRBV5-4	TRBJ1-2	few	NA	CASSLGDPGDYGYTF	TGTGCCAGCAGCTTGGGGGATCCAGGGGACTATGGCTACACCTTC
TRBV27	TRBJ2-7	NA	NA	CASSLSRTAYEQYF	TGTGCCAGCAGTTTATCGAGGACTGCTTACGAGCAGTACTTC
TRBV28	TRBJ2-3	few	TRBD2	CASSYSGGVADTQYF	TGTGCCAGCAGTTATAGCGGGGGGGTCGCAGATACGCAGTATTTT
TRBV28	TRBJ1-4	few	NA	CASSGAGYEKLFF	TGTGCCAGCAGTGGGGCAGGGTATGAAAAACTGTTTTTT
TRBV9	TRBJ1-4	NA	NA	CASSVTLSREKLFF	TGTGCCAGCAGCGTTACCCTGTCGCGTGAAAAACTGTTTTTT
TRBV28	TRBJ1-1	NA	NA	CASSLRHTEAFF	TGTGCCAGCAGTTTGAGGCACACTGAAGCTTTCTTT
TRBV21-1	TRBJ1-1	few	NA	CASSQRGAGVTEAFF	TGTGCCAGCAGCCAACGTGGGGCAGGGGTCACTGAAGCTTTCTTT
TRBV6-5	TRBJ2-5	NA	TRBD1	CASGTAGGTQYF	TGTGCCAGCGGGACAGCCGGAGGGACCCAGTACTTC
TRBV7-9	TRBJ2-1	few	NA	CASSPRTTSSYNEQFF	TGTGCCAGCAGCCCGAGGACTACCAGCTCCTACAATGAGCAGTTCTTC
TRBV28	TRBJ2-7	NA	TRBD1	CASSIQGAEEQYF	TGTGCCAGCAGTATCCAGGGGGCGGAGGAGCAGTACTTC
TRBV7-8	TRBJ2-1	few	TRBD2	CASRATSGGSYNEQFF	TGTGCCAGCAGAGCTACTAGCGGGGGTAGCTACAATGAGCAGTTCTTC
TRBV19	TRBJ1-2	NA	TRBD1	CASSIDRDSVAGYTF	TGTGCCAGTAGTATAGATCGGGACAGCGTCGCTGGCTACACCTTC
TRBV6-6	TRBJ2-5	NA	TRBD2	CATTDSTSGRETQYF	TGTGCTACTACAGATTCTACTAGCGGGAGAGAGACCCAGTACTTC
TRBV7-2	TRBJ2-7	NA	TRBD1	CASSGWDRQLYEQYF	TGTGCCAGCAGCGGCTGGGACAGGCAGTTGTACGAGCAGTACTTC
TRBV29-1	TRBJ1-2	few	TRBD1	CSGRDPDREHTF	TGCAGCGGACGAGACCCCGACAGGGAACACACCTTC
TRBV10-3	TRBJ2-1	NA	NA	CAVGESLAGYNEQFF	TGTGCCGTAGGTGAGAGTCTAGCCGGATACAATGAGCAGTTCTTC
TRBV4-3	TRBJ1-2	NA	NA	CASSQDGGPQRGGYTF	TGCGCCAGCAGCCAAGATGGTGGCCCCCAGCGGGGTGGCTACACCTTC
TRBV9	TRBJ2-7	NA	TRBD1	CASSSGQATYEQYF	TGTGCCAGCAGCTCGGGACAGGCAACCTACGAGCAGTACTTC
TRBV6-5	TRBJ2-3	NA	NA	CASSYVGATDTQYF	TGTGCCAGCAGTTACGTTGGAGCCACAGATACGCAGTATTTT
TRBV29-1	TRBJ1-1	few	NA	CSVDRGTEAFF	TGCAGCGTTGACAGGGGCACTGAAGCTTTCTTT
TRBV18	TRBJ1-4	NA	NA	CASSPDRTEKLFF	TGTGCCAGCTCACCCGACAGAACTGAAAAACTGTTTTTT
TRBV18	TRBJ1-1	few	TRBD1	CASSPLTSGGTEAFF	TGTGCCAGCTCACCACTAACTTCAGGGGGCACTGAAGCTTTCTTT
TRBV4-1	TRBJ1-5	NA	NA	CASSLLGLAYQPQHF	TGCGCCAGCAGCCTACTGGGCCTTGCGTATCAGCCCCAGCATTTT
TRBV19	TRBJ2-7	NA	TRBD2	CATGLGNEQYF	TGTGCCACCGGACTAGGGAACGAGCAGTACTTC
TRBV6-5	TRBJ2-3	few	NA	CASSYDRLTDTQYF	TGTGCCAGCAGTTACGACAGGCTCACAGATACGCAGTATTTT
TRBV28	TRBJ2-6	NA	NA	CASSGATAGANVLTF	TGTGCCAGCAGTGGGGCCACGGCTGGGGCCAACGTCCTGACTTTC
TRBV7-8	TRBJ2-5	NA	TRBD1	CASSQGQGYYQETQYF	TGTGCCAGCAGCCAGGGACAGGGGTACTACCAAGAGACCCAGTACTTC
TRBV30	TRBJ2-2	few	TRBD2	CAWRLLASGELFF	TGTGCCTGGAGGCTACTAGCGTCCGGGGAGCTGTTTTTT
TRBV7-9	TRBJ1-1	few	NA	CASSRMAGEAFF	TGTGCCAGCAGCCGGATGGCGGGTGAAGCTTTCTTT
TRBV7-2	TRBJ2-7	few	NA	CASSLATQGPYEQYF	TGTGCCAGCAGCTTAGCGACACAGGGACCGTACGAGCAGTACTTC
TRBV4-3	TRBJ1-5	NA	TRBD1	CASSQDRGDRPQHF	TGCGCCAGCAGCCAAGACAGGGGGGATAGGCCCCAGCATTTT
TRBV6-5	TRBJ1-5	NA	TRBD1	CASWDRAYSNQPQHF	TGTGCCAGCTGGGACAGGGCGTATAGCAATCAGCCCCAGCATTTT
TRBV18	TRBJ1-1	NA	NA	CASSPPQGLERAFF	TGTGCCAGCTCACCACCGCAAGGTCTCGAGCGAGCTTTCTTT
TRBV9	TRBJ1-2	NA	NA	CASSVSEGGYTF	TGTGCCAGCAGCGTCTCGGAGGGCGGCTACACCTTC
TRBV19	TRBJ1-2	NA	NA	CASSSTGYGYTF	TGTGCCAGTAGTAGTACTGGCTATGGCTACACCTTC
TRBV28	TRBJ2-1	few	NA	CASSFGTLYLNEQFF	TGTGCCAGCAGTTTTGGGACACTTTATCTTAATGAGCAGTTCTTC
TRBV28	TRBJ2-3	few	TRBD1	CASSGDRITDTQYF	TGTGCCAGCAGTGGGGACAGAATCACAGATACGCAGTATTTT
TRBV25-1	TRBJ1-5	few	NA	CASSESGKRPQHF	TGTGCCAGCAGTGAGAGCGGCAAAAGGCCCCAGCATTTT
TRBV9	TRBJ2-1	NA	TRBD2	CASSVGGTLGLINEQFF	TGTGCCAGCAGCGTCGGGGGGACGCTCGGACTGATCAATGAGCAGTTCTTC
TRBV14	TRBJ1-1	NA	NA	CASSQNGNRLNTEAFF	TGTGCCAGCAGCCAAAATGGGAACAGGTTGAACACTGAAGCTTTCTTT
TRBV5-4	TRBJ2-3	NA	NA	CASSSVRGNSVTDTQYF	TGTGCCAGCAGCTCCGTGAGGGGGAATAGCGTCACAGATACGCAGTATTTT
TRBV30	TRBJ1-2	NA	TRBD1	CACPSTGVDYGYTF	TGTGCCTGCCCTTCGACAGGGGTGGACTATGGCTACACCTTC
TRBV29-1	TRBJ2-5	few	TRBD1	CSGGTGYQETQYF	TGCAGCGGGGGGACAGGGTACCAAGAGACCCAGTACTTC
TRBV14	TRBJ2-4	few	NA	CASSQHGRGNIQYF	TGTGCCAGCAGCCAGCACGGCCGGGGAAACATTCAGTACTTC
TRBV18	TRBJ2-7	few	NA	CASSPGRSRFYEQYF	TGTGCCAGCTCACCAGGGAGGTCCCGTTTCTACGAGCAGTACTTC
TRBV7-9	TRBJ2-4	NA	TRBD2	CASRRGVGNIQYF	TGTGCCAGCCGACGGGGGGTCGGGAACATTCAGTACTTC
TRBV2	TRBJ1-1	NA	NA	CASSGLGGGTEAFF	TGTGCCAGCAGCGGACTGGGTGGAGGGACTGAAGCTTTCTTT
TRBV7-3	TRBJ2-1	NA	NA	CASSPGGESYNEQFF	TGTGCCAGCAGCCCGGGGGGCGAATCCTACAATGAGCAGTTCTTC
TRBV5-1	TRBJ2-1	few	TRBD2	CASSDSPTSGSYNEQFF	TGCGCCAGCAGCGATTCCCCGACTAGCGGCTCCTACAATGAGCAGTTCTTC
TRBV6-6	TRBJ2-5	few	NA	CASSYSPGQETQYF	TGTGCCAGCAGTTACTCTCCAGGGCAAGAGACCCAGTACTTC
TRBV6-6	TRBJ1-2	NA	NA	CASSASVPSWGYTF	TGTGCCAGCAGCGCGAGTGTCCCCTCGTGGGGCTACACCTTC
TRBV29-1	TRBJ2-3	NA	NA	CSVDRVSGDTQYF	TGCAGCGTGGACCGGGTGTCGGGGGATACGCAGTATTTT
TRBV4-2	TRBJ1-5	NA	NA	CASSQDNLYYQPQHF	TGTGCCAGCAGCCAAGACAACCTCTACTATCAGCCCCAGCATTTT
TRBV7-9	TRBJ2-7	NA	TRBD1	CASSPGGTAYEQYF	TGTGCCAGCAGCCCGGGTGGGACAGCGTACGAGCAGTACTTC
TRBV6-6	TRBJ1-1	few	TRBD1	CASSYSWDSQLEAFF	TGTGCCAGCAGTTACTCGTGGGACAGCCAGTTAGAAGCTTTCTTT
TRBV4-1	TRBJ2-6	NA	NA	CASSQGAFRSGANVLTF	TGCGCCAGCAGCCAAGGGGCCTTCCGCTCTGGGGCCAACGTCCTGACTTTC